These 19 T cell receptor beta chains share one sample of origin, sequenced in a study of T cell responses to AZD1222 COVID-19 vaccine (dated by TCRdb to the early 2020s). The library was obtained by the immunoSEQ multiplex PCR assay. TCRdb re-hosts the immuneACCESS table, in-frame sequences only. Its copies lack some clones; in the studies checked, an unresolved V gene accounts for under half of them, and the cause for the rest is not known. The sample contains more than 95,000 clones, around 83% of them found a single time. Jointly, the top ten make up roughly a quarter of the sample. The time point tag for this specimen amounts to: about 28 days (+/-7) after the second vaccine dose. Sequencing used peripheral blood, obtained 28 days after the second AZD1222 dose. Source of these receptors: an adult who received the AZD1222 COVID-19 vaccine.

The chain recombines TRBV4-2 with TRBJ1-4; D is unclear. The CDR3 consists of 16 residues. CDR1 and CDR2 (germline): LGHNA, YNFKEQ. Between the trimmed V and J ends, which lost 7 bases and 3 bases, there was a span of 18 bases. The CDR3 DNA sequence: TGTGCCAGCACCAGAGGGAGGTCTTACTCTAATGAAAAACTGTTTTTT. This translates into CASTRGRSYSNEKLFF.

V and J are TRBV28 and TRBJ1-1, with D possibly TRBD1 on 6 matching bases. The CDR3 has 15 amino acids. In germline, CDR1 is MDHEN, CDR2 SYDVKM. V was shortened by 2 bases and J by 0 bases, with 10 bases between the two germline ends. The CDR3 sequence: CASSLLGQLNTEAFF. As DNA, the CDR3 is TGTGCCAGCAGTTTACTTGGACAGTTGAACACTGAAGCTTTCTTT.

This clone was seen just once. The chain couples TRBV6-2 or TRBV6-3 to TRBJ1-6; no clear D gene. Germline assignment: CDR1 MNHEY and CDR2 SVGEGT. V was shortened by 5 bases and J by 12 bases, with 8 bases between the two germline ends. The CDR3 loop spans 11 amino acids. CDR3 loop: CASSPKGPLHF. CDR3 in DNA: TGTGCCAGCAGTCCCAAGGGACCCCTCCACTTT.

CDR3 DNA sequence: TGTGCCATCCAGACCGGGACCCACTTACTGTACAATGAGCAGTTCTTC. It is translated as CAIQTGTHLLYNEQFF. V usage is TRBV10-3 and J usage is TRBJ2-1; either TRBD1 or TRBD2 may fit D (5 bases each). V gave up 8 bases and J gave up 4 bases, with 21 bases separating them. Per the germline V gene, CDR1 is ENHRY and CDR2 is SYGVKD. The CDR3 covers 16 residues.

This chain uses TRBV28 with TRBJ1-2; D possibly corresponds to TRBD1 (6 bases). V lost 3 bases and J lost 5, with 13 bases in between. CDR1 is MDHEN, CDR2 SYDVKM, per germline. This CDR3 region has 14 residues. The CDR3 DNA follows: TGTGCCAGCAGTTTGGCGGGGCAGGGGTATGGCTACACCTTC. Protein: CASSLAGQGYGYTF.

This chain uses TRBV28 with TRBJ2-1; 8 bases line up with TRBD2. This CDR3 has 15 residues. V gave up 3 bases and J gave up 3 bases; unmatched junction bases: 4. CDR1 is MDHEN and CDR2 is SYDVKM in the germline V gene. This chain's CDR3 is CASSFYAGGYNEQFF. Here the CDR3 DNA reads TGTGCCAGCAGTTTTTATGCGGGGGGCTACAATGAGCAGTTCTTC.

CDR3 residues: CASSLIRGWTEAFF. DNA of the CDR3: TGTGCCAGCAGCTTGATAAGGGGTTGGACTGAAGCTTTCTTT. The chain uses TRBV28 and TRBJ1-1; maybe TRBD1 (5 bases). Trimming shortened V by 6 bases and J by 5 bases, and 16 bases separated the two germline ends. CDR3 length: 14 amino acids. CDR1 is MDHEN, CDR2 SYDVKM, per germline.

The chain carries TRBV27 and TRBJ1-5; D perhaps matches TRBD1 (5 bases). The germline CDR1 and CDR2 sequences are MNHEY and SMNVEV (reference sequence). There are 14 residues in the CDR3. V lost 5 bases and J lost 11, with 19 bases in between. The CDR3 protein is CASSPFRGREAQHF. Here the CDR3 DNA reads TGTGCCAGCAGTCCTTTCCGGGGCAGGGAAGCCCAGCATTTT.

The gene calls are TRBV29-1 and TRBJ1-1, with 7 positions matching TRBD1. This CDR3 is built from 13 residues. Germline V gene sequence: CDR1 SQVTM, CDR2 ANQGSEA. Germline trimming cut 7 bases from V and 0 bases from J; bases unmatched to any gene: 5. CDR3 region: CSGQGQMNTEAFF. The CDR3 coding sequence is TGCAGCGGACAGGGTCAAATGAACACTGAAGCTTTCTTT.

The chain joins TRBV27 to TRBJ1-1; 7 nucleotides match TRBD1. The CDR3 totals 17 residues. CDR1 is MNHEY and CDR2 is SMNVEV in the germline V gene (reference sequence). V lost 7 bases, J lost 1 base, and 15 bases stayed unmatched. The CDR3 DNA reads TGTGCCAGCACCTTAAGGGGACAGATTATAAAGAACACTGAAGCTTTCTTT. Amino acids: CASTLRGQIIKNTEAFF.

This chain links TRBV5-1 with TRBJ1-1, with 9 bases aligning to TRBD1. V gave up 3 bases and J gave up 0 bases; unmatched junction bases: 3. The CDR3 runs to 15 residues. Germline-derived CDR1 and CDR2 are SGHRS and YFSETQ. This CDR3 is CASSSQGAMNTEAFF. CDR3 nucleotides: TGCGCCAGCAGCTCACAGGGGGCTATGAACACTGAAGCTTTCTTT.

The chain is built from TRBV5-1 and TRBJ2-3; TRBD2 aligns across 13 bases. Losses at the gene ends were 4 bases for V and 0 bases for J; bases not matched to a gene: 5. This CDR3 has 17 residues. Germline CDR1 reads SGHRS; CDR2 reads YFSETQ. CDR3 in amino acids: CASSKGLAGSSTDTQYF. Written as DNA, the CDR3 is TGCGCCAGCAGCAAGGGACTAGCGGGGTCTAGCACAGATACGCAGTATTTT.

The chain couples TRBV10-3 to TRBJ2-3; the D gene is possibly TRBD1 (6 bases). CDR1 ENHRY and CDR2 SYGVKD come from the germline V gene. V shed 3 bases and J shed 3 bases, with 16 bases lying between them. This CDR3 is 16 amino acids long. The CDR3 DNA reads TGTGCCATCAGTGAAGGACAGACGGGTAGTACAGATACGCAGTATTTT. It codes for CAISEGQTGSTDTQYF.

The chain couples TRBV29-1 to TRBJ2-1, with 7 bases identical to TRBD2. The germline CDR1 and CDR2 sequences are SQVTM and ANQGSEA. The ends lost 7 bases at V and 4 bases at J; junction bases unmatched: 10. The CDR3 covers 14 residues. The CDR3 loop reads CSADPRRGYNEQFF. The CDR3 DNA is TGCAGCGCAGACCCGCGGCGGGGGTACAATGAGCAGTTCTTC.

The CDR3 protein is CASSQEDSNEKLFF. The DNA of the CDR3 is TGCGCCAGCAGCCAAGAAGACAGCAATGAAAAACTGTTTTTT. This chain connects TRBV5-1 to TRBJ1-4, with a tentative D call TRBD1 (5 bases). This CDR3 has 14 residues. V lost 4 bases to trimming and J lost 5 bases, with 12 bases between them. CDR1 is SGHRS, CDR2 YFSETQ, per germline.

The V and J genes are TRBV6-5 and TRBJ1-5, with D hard to call. The CDR3 covers 13 residues. In germline, CDR1 is MNHEY, CDR2 SVGAGI. V gave up 2 bases and J gave up 0 bases, with 2 bases separating them. CDR3 sequence (DNA): TGTGCCAGCAGTTACAATAGCAATCAGCCCCAGCATTTT. It codes for CASSYNSNQPQHF.

V and J are TRBV6-5 and TRBJ1-5; D gene ambiguous. Trimming pared 0 bases from V and 4 bases from J, leaving 7 bases between. The CDR3 has 14 residues. Germline V gives CDR1 MNHEY, CDR2 SVGAGI. The CDR3 nucleotides read TGTGCCAGCAGTTACTCGCCGGGGAATCAGCCCCAGCATTTT. Translating it yields CASSYSPGNQPQHF.

CDR3 in amino acids: CASSLGGGGQRNYGYTF. DNA for the CDR3: TGTGCCAGCAGTTTAGGGGGAGGGGGTCAGCGAAACTATGGCTACACCTTC. The chain links TRBV28 to TRBJ1-2; possible D gene TRBD1, 6 bases. The CDR3 length is 17 residues. The V and J ends lost 2 bases and 2 bases respectively, with 18 bases between them. CDR1 and CDR2 from the germline V gene are MDHEN and SYDVKM.

V usage is TRBV7-2 and J usage is TRBJ2-2; weak D call: TRBD1 (6 bases). V shed 3 bases and J shed 8 bases, with 13 bases lying between them. Germline V gene sequence: CDR1 SGHTA, CDR2 FQGNSA. The CDR3 runs to 14 residues. The chain's CDR3 is CASSFYLGAGELFF. DNA of the CDR3: TGTGCCAGCAGCTTTTACCTGGGGGCGGGGGAGCTGTTTTTT.